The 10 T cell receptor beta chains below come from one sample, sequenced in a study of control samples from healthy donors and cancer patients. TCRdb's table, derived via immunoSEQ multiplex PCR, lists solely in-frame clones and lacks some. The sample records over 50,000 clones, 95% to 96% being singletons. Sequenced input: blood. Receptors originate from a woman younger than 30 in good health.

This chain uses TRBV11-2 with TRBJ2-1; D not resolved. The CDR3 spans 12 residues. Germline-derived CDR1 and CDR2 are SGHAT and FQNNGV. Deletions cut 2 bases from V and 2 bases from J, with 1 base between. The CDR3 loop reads CASSLTYNEQFF. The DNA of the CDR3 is TGTGCCAGCAGCTTAACCTACAATGAGCAGTTCTTC.

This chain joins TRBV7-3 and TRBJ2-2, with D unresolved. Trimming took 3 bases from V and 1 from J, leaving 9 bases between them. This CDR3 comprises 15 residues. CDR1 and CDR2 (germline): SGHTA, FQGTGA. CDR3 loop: CASSLKGQNTGELFF. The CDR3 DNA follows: TGTGCCAGCAGCTTGAAGGGTCAGAACACCGGGGAGCTGTTTTTT.

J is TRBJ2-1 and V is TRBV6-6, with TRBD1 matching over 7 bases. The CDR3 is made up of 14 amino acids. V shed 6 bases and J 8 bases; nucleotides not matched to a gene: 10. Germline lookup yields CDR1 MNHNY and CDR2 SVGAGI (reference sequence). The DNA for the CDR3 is TGTGCCAGCAGAGATGGACAGGCGTCCCATGAGCAGTTCTTC. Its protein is CASRDGQASHEQFF.

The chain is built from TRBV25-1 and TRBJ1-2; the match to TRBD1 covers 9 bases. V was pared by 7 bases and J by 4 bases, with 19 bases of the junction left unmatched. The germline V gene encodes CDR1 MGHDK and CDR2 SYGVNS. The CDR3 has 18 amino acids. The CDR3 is CASKYSSRDREKAYGYTF. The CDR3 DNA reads TGTGCCAGCAAATACTCCTCCCGGGACAGGGAAAAGGCCTATGGCTACACCTTC.

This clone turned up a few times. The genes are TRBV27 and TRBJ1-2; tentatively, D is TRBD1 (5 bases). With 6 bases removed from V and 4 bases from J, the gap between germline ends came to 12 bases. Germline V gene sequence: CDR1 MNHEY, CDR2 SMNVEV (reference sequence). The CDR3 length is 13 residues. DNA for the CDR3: TGTGCCAGCAGGCCACTTGGGGGCTATGGCTACACCTTC. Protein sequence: CASRPLGGYGYTF.

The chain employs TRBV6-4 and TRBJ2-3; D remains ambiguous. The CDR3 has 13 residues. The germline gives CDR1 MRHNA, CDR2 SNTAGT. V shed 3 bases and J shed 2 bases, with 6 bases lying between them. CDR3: CASSEGITDTQYF. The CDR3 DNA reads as TGTGCCAGCAGTGAAGGGATCACAGATACGCAGTATTTT.

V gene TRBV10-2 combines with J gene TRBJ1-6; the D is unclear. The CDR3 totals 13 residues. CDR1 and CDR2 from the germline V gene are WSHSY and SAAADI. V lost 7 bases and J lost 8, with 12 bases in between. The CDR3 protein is CASTPLGDSPLHF. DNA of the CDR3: TGCGCCAGCACCCCTTTGGGTGATTCACCCCTCCACTTT.

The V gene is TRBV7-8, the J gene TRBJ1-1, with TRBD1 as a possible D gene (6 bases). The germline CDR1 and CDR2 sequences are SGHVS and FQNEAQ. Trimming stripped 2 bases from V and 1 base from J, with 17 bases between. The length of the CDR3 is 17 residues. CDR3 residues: CASSLNSGGGTNTEAFF. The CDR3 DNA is TGTGCCAGCAGCTTAAATTCGGGGGGCGGAACGAACACTGAAGCTTTCTTT.

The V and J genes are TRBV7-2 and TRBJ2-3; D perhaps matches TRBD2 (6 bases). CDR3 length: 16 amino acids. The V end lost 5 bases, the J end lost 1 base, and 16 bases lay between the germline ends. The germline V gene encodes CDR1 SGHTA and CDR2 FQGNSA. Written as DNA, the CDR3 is TGTGCCAGCAGCCCAAGTGGGGGACTCCGCACAGATACGCAGTATTTT. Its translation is CASSPSGGLRTDTQYF.

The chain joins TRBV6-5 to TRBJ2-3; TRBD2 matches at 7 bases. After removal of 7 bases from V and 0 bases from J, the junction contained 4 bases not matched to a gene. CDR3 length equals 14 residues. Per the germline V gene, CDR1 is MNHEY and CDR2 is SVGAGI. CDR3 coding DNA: TGTGCCAGCACAGAGCGGGGAAGCACAGATACGCAGTATTTT. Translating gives CASTERGSTDTQYF.